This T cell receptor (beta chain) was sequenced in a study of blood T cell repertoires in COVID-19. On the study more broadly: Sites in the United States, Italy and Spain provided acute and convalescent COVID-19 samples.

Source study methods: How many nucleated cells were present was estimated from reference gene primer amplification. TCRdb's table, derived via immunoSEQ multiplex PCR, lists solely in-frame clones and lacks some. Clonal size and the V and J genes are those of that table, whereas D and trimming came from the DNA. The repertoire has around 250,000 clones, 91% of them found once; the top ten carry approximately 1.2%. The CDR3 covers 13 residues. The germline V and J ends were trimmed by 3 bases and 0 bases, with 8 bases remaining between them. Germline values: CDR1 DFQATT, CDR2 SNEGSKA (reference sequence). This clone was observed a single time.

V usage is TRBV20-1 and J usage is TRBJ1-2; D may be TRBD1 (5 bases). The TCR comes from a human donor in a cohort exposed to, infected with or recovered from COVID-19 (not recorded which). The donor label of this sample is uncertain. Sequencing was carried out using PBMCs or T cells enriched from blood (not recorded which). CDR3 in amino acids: CSASEQANYGYTF. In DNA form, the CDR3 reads TGCAGTGCTAGTGAACAGGCTAACTATGGCTACACCTTC.